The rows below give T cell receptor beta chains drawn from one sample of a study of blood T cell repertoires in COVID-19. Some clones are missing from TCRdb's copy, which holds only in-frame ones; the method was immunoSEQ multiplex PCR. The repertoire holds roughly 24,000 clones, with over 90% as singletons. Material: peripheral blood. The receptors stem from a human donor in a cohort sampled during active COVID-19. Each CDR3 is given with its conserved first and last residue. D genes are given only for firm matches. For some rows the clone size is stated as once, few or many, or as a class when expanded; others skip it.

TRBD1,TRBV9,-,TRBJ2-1,CASNKHRQGVYNEQFF,TGTGCCAGCAACAAACACCGACAGGGAGTATACAATGAGCAGTTCTTC
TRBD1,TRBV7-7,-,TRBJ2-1,CASSDYLPGQGVSTVYNEQFF,TGTGCTAGCAGCGACTACCTCCCGGGACAGGGGGTTTCTACGGTCTACAATGAGCAGTTCTTC
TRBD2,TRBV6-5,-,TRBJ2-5,CASSFRGLARETQYF,TGTGCCAGCAGTTTCCGAGGACTAGCGCGAGAGACCCAGTACTTC
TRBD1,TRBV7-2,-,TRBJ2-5,CASSPDRGETQYF,TGTGCCAGCAGCCCGGACAGGGGGGAGACCCAGTACTTC
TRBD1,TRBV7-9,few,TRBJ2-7,CASSSIRDRGYEQYF,TGTGCCAGCAGCTCAATAAGGGACAGGGGGTACGAGCAGTACTTC
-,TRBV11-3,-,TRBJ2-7,CASSLRKGIYEQYF,TGTGCCAGCAGCTTGCGAAAGGGGATCTACGAGCAGTACTTC
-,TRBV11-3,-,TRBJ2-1,CASKSPGSYNEQFF,TGTGCCAGCAAAAGCCCGGGCTCCTACAATGAGCAGTTCTTC
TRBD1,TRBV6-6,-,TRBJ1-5,CASSPDLRTGGGRNQPQHF,TGTGCCAGCAGTCCTGACTTAAGGACAGGGGGCGGCCGCAATCAGCCCCAGCATTTT
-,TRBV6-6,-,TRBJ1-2,CASSYGQNGYTF,TGTGCCAGCAGTTACGGGCAGAATGGCTACACCTTC
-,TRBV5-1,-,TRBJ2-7,CASSLGAVYEQYF,TGCGCCAGCAGCTTGGGTGCAGTCTACGAGCAGTACTTC